This passage covers 15 T cell receptor beta chains from one sample sequenced in a study of T cell repertoires in cytomegalovirus infection. TCRdb reanalysed the reads using MiXCR and keeps one entry per CDR3 protein. This repertoire shows 300,000 to 400,000 distinct CDR3 sequences, around 29% found once; its top ten account for about 20%. Their cognate antigens are unknown. Sequenced material: cultured PBMCs, taken from culture after CMV antigen stimulation. The receptors originated from a human donor in good health (CMV status not recorded). Some clones in this sample may be carry-over from other donors' samples.

For this clonotype: Just one base apart from a much larger clone, this may be a read error. This chain connects TRBV7-3 to TRBJ2-6; no clear D. CDR1 is SGHTA, CDR2 FQGTGA, per germline. The CDR3 runs to 14 residues. V was trimmed by 6 bases and J by 0 bases, leaving 6 bases between them. The CDR3 spells CASSWGSGANVLTF. Here the CDR3 DNA reads TGTGCCAGCAGTTGGGGCTCTGGGGCCAACGTCCTGACTTTC.

The chain employs TRBV7-6 and TRBJ2-1; D not certain. Deletions cut 4 bases from V and 0 bases from J, with 10 bases between. The V gene's germline CDR1 is SGHVS and CDR2 FNYEAQ. The CDR3 consists of 15 residues. The CDR3 sequence is CASSSMPSSYNEQFF. The CDR3 nucleotides read TGTGCCAGCAGCTCCATGCCGAGCTCCTACAATGAGCAGTTCTTC.

This clonotype was seen only a few times. The rearrangement links TRBV12-3 or TRBV12-4 to TRBJ1-2, with D possibly being TRBD1 (5 bases). The CDR3 has 15 amino acids. Trimming stripped 2 bases from V and 2 bases from J, with 12 bases between. The CDR3 sequence: CASSLYWDGNYGYTF. CDR3 in DNA: TGTGCCAGCAGTTTATATTGGGACGGAAACTATGGCTACACCTTC.

On this clonotype: A read error may be the cause here, since a much bigger clone is one base away. The chain is built from TRBV5-4 and TRBJ1-1; D gene ambiguous. The CDR3 totals 13 residues. CDR1 and CDR2 (germline): SGHNT, YYREEE (reference sequence). The CDR3 spells CASSLGWNTETFF. CDR3 coding DNA: TGTGCCAGCAGCTTGGGTTGGAACACTGAAACTTTCTTT.

This chain connects TRBV12-3 or TRBV12-4 to TRBJ1-2, with unresolved D. The germline V and J ends were trimmed by 1 base and 8 bases, with 14 bases remaining between them. CDR3 length: 14 residues. CDR3 sequence: CASSLGTSNGGYTF. The CDR3 coding sequence is TGTGCCAGCAGTTTAGGGACGTCAAACGGGGGCTACACCTTC.

This clonotype was detected only a few times. The V gene is TRBV5-1, the J gene TRBJ1-4; perhaps TRBD1 as D (5 bases). In germline, CDR1 is SGHRS, CDR2 YFSETQ. The CDR3 sequence is 15 residues long. The V end was cut by 0 bases, the J end by 0 bases, with 6 bases between. For the CDR3, the DNA is TGCGCCAGCAGCTTGGAAGGGGCAACTAATGAAAAACTGTTTTTT. Encoded protein: CASSLEGATNEKLFF.

The chain recombines TRBV12-3 or TRBV12-4 with TRBJ1-1; no reliable D call. The CDR3 runs 15 residues. V was clipped by 1 base and J by 3 bases, with 12 bases between them. CDR3 in amino acids: CASSLEGWSDTEAFF. The CDR3 bases are TGTGCCAGCAGTTTAGAAGGGTGGTCAGACACTGAAGCTTTCTTT.

This clonotype was observed a handful of times. The chain recombines TRBV11-2 with TRBJ2-1, with a tentative D call TRBD1 (6 bases). The germline V gene encodes CDR1 SGHAT and CDR2 FQNNGV. V was cut by 4 bases and J by 8 bases, with 15 bases left in between. The CDR3 length is 14 residues. This CDR3 is CASSSTGKWDEQFF. In DNA, the CDR3 is TGTGCCAGCAGCTCAACAGGGAAATGGGATGAGCAGTTCTTC.

This chain uses TRBV7-2 with TRBJ2-1, with 10 bases lining up with TRBD2. This CDR3 is built from 15 residues. The ends lost 4 bases at V and 3 bases at J; junction bases unmatched: 3. Germline CDR1 SGHTA, CDR2 FQGNSA. The CDR3 protein is CASSWTSGFYNEQFF. In DNA, the CDR3 is TGTGCCAGCAGCTGGACTAGCGGCTTCTACAATGAGCAGTTCTTC.

The J gene is TRBJ1-2, the V gene TRBV7-6, with D possibly matching TRBD1 (5 bases). In germline, CDR1 is SGHVS, CDR2 FNYEAQ. This CDR3 is built from 12 residues. V was shortened by 3 bases and J by 8 bases, with 10 bases between the two germline ends. The CDR3 sequence is CASSLEGFGYTF. CDR3 coding DNA: TGTGCCAGCAGCTTGGAGGGGTTCGGCTACACCTTC.

V usage is TRBV12-3 or TRBV12-4 and J usage is TRBJ2-6; D is tentatively TRBD1 or TRBD2 (6 bases each). The ends were cut back, 5 bases at V and 5 bases at J, with 19 bases in the middle. This CDR3 region has 17 residues. The DNA for the CDR3 is TGTGCCAGCAGTCCCTCCACGGGGGCGAGTCGGGCCAACGTCCTGACTTTC. This codes for CASSPSTGASRANVLTF.

This sequence joins TRBV7-6 and TRBJ2-7; D remains unclear. Germline V gene sequence: CDR1 SGHVS, CDR2 FNYEAQ. V was trimmed by 1 base and J by 5 bases, leaving 9 bases between them. The CDR3 consists of 13 residues. The CDR3 region has the DNA TGTGCCAGCAGCTTAGATCCCGGAGACGAGCAGTACTTC. It encodes CASSLDPGDEQYF.

This clonotype has at least ten counts. This rearrangement joins TRBV7-8 to TRBJ2-3; unclear D gene. The germline V gene encodes CDR1 SGHVS and CDR2 FQNEAQ. CDR3 length equals 13 residues. Trimming took off 5 bases at V and 6 bases at J, with 12 bases between the two ends. Here the CDR3 DNA reads TGTGCCAGCAGCCCTCAACTCGGGGATACGCAGTATTTT. It specifies CASSPQLGDTQYF.

In the case of this clonotype: A clone one base away is much larger, so this may be a read error. V is TRBV7-3 and J is TRBJ2-2, with TRBD1 matching 7 bases. CDR1 is SGHTA, CDR2 FQGTGA, per germline. V shed 5 bases, J shed 4 bases, and the junction held 4 bases outside the gene matches. The CDR3 is 14 residues long. CDR3 nucleotides: TGTGCCAGCAGCGCACAGGGGAGCACCGGGGAGCTGTTTTTT. Encoded protein: CASSAQGSTGELFF.

The chain employs TRBV5-1 and TRBJ2-2; TRBD2 is a possible D gene (5 bases). The CDR3 extends over 15 amino acids. Trimming cost V 1 base and J 2 bases, with 9 bases left between them. CDR1 and CDR2 from the germline V gene are SGHRS and YFSETQ. CDR3 protein: CASSLNRGNTGELFF. For the CDR3, the DNA is TGCGCCAGCAGCTTGAACCGGGGTAACACCGGGGAGCTGTTTTTT.